Listed here are 27 T cell receptor beta chains from one sample, sequenced in a study of blood T cell repertoires in COVID-19. TCRdb's copy holds only in-frame clones and misses some; the assay was immunoSEQ multiplex PCR. The table shows 400,000 to 500,000 clones, with over 75% occurring only once. Sequenced material: PBMCs or T cells enriched from blood (not recorded which). The origin of the receptors is a woman aged 40 to 50 who had recovered from COVID-19.

The table lists this clone with a few counts. The V and J genes are TRBV3-1 (or the pseudogene TRBV3-2) and TRBJ2-2, with a weak D call TRBD2 (5 bases). V lost 3 bases and J 0 bases, leaving 14 bases between the germline ends. The CDR3 loop spans 17 amino acids. Germline CDR1 LGHDT, CDR2 YNNKEL (reference sequence). CDR3 DNA sequence: TGTGCCAGCAGCCACCGACTAACTCTATCGAACACCGGGGAGCTGTTTTTT. Translating it yields CASSHRLTLSNTGELFF.

The CDR3 sequence is CASSLSSGGYNEQFF. In DNA form, the CDR3 reads TGTGCCAGCAGCTTGAGTAGCGGGGGTTACAATGAGCAGTTCTTC. The chain links TRBV5-6 to TRBJ2-1; TRBD2 aligns across 9 bases. J gave up 4 bases and V 1 base, and 3 bases lay outside the gene matches. The CDR3 has 15 residues. Germline CDR1 reads SGHDT; CDR2 reads YYEEEE.

The V call is TRBV25-1, the J call TRBJ1-2, with D uncertain. V shed 7 bases and J shed 8 bases, with 14 bases lying between them. The CDR3 spans 12 residues. CDR1 is MGHDK, CDR2 SYGVNS, per germline. The CDR3 loop reads CASNSVNRGYTF. The CDR3 bases are TGTGCCAGCAATAGTGTCAACCGGGGCTACACCTTC.

V usage is TRBV4-1 and J usage is TRBJ2-1; 11 nucleotides line up with TRBD2. Germline V lookup: CDR1 MGHRA, CDR2 YSYEKL. This CDR3 has 14 residues. Losses at the gene ends were 0 bases for V and 13 bases for J; bases not matched to a gene: 5. DNA for the CDR3: TGCGCCAGCAGCCAAGATTTGACTAGCGGGGCCCAGTTCTTC. Translation gives CASSQDLTSGAQFF.

V usage is TRBV6-5 and J usage is TRBJ2-7; TRBD1 agrees at 9 bases. V lost 0 bases and J lost 2; bases outside the gene matches: 5. The germline V gene has CDR1 MNHEY and CDR2 SVGAGI. The CDR3 covers 16 residues. The CDR3 spells CASSYSGTGNPYEQYF. The CDR3, as DNA: TGTGCCAGCAGTTACTCCGGGACAGGGAATCCCTACGAGCAGTACTTC.

The CDR3 DNA reads TGTGCCTGGAGTTCGGGTCTGGGCTACACCTTC. Translated, it gives CAWSSGLGYTF. This sequence joins TRBV30 and TRBJ1-2; D unclear. The CDR3 consists of 11 residues. CDR1 and CDR2 from the germline V gene are GTSNPN and SVGIG (reference sequence). The V and J ends lost 2 bases and 8 bases respectively, with 9 bases between them.

The chain has TRBV5-4 and TRBJ1-6; D unclear. This CDR3 comprises 16 residues. V shed 0 bases and J shed 10 bases, with 17 bases lying between them. Germline V lookup: CDR1 SGHNT, CDR2 YYREEE (reference sequence). Here the CDR3 reads CASSLGGRPSGSPLHF. As DNA, the CDR3 is TGTGCCAGCAGCTTGGGCGGCCGTCCGTCTGGATCACCCCTCCACTTT.

J is TRBJ2-1 and V is TRBV7-9; 9 bases line up with TRBD2. Germline V gene data show CDR1 as SEHNR and CDR2 as FQNEAQ (reference sequence). The CDR3 extends over 15 amino acids. CDR3 coding DNA: TGTGCACATCCGGCTAATAGCGGGAGCAAAGGTGAGCAGTTCTTC. Residues: CAHPANSGSKGEQFF.

This clone was seen once. This chain uses TRBV2 with TRBJ2-7; 7 bases are shared with TRBD1. J gave up 3 bases and V 5 bases, and 7 bases lay outside the gene matches. CDR1 is SNHLY, CDR2 FYNNEI, per germline. This CDR3 region has 14 residues. The CDR3 protein is CASSTGAFFYEQYF. CDR3 bases: TGTGCCAGCAGTACAGGGGCCTTCTTCTACGAGCAGTACTTC.

The chain carries TRBV27 and TRBJ2-1; 10 bases line up with TRBD2. The junction had 11 bases not matched to a gene; V was cut back by 7 bases and J by 8 bases. This CDR3 comprises 15 residues. Per germline, CDR1 MNHEY and CDR2 SMNVEV (reference sequence). CDR3 sequence (DNA): TGTGCCAGCATTAATCTGGCTAGCGGGAGTCATGAGCAGTTCTTC. Protein: CASINLASGSHEQFF.

This chain connects TRBV3-1 (or the pseudogene TRBV3-2) to TRBJ1-3; no reliable D call. V shed 4 bases and J shed 0 bases, with 13 bases lying between them. Germline-derived CDR1 and CDR2 are LGHDT and YNNKEL (reference sequence). There are 16 residues in the CDR3. CDR3 loop: CASSPLVPSSGNTIYF. The DNA for the CDR3 is TGTGCCAGCAGCCCCCTGGTGCCGAGCTCTGGAAACACCATATATTTT.

The rearrangement joins TRBV24-1 to TRBJ2-5; TRBD2 agrees at 16 bases. The CDR3 loop spans 17 amino acids. V gave up 9 bases and J gave up 0 bases; unmatched junction bases: 6. From germline, CDR1 is KGHDR and CDR2 SFDVKD. In nucleotides, the CDR3 is TGTGCCACCTCGGGACTAGCGGGAGGGGGTTACCAAGAGACCCAGTACTTC. Its translation: CATSGLAGGGYQETQYF.

The rearrangement uses TRBV25-1 and TRBJ1-1, with 10 bases matching TRBD1. Unmatched junction bases numbered 1, after V lost 7 bases and J lost 2 bases. The germline V gene has CDR1 MGHDK and CDR2 SYGVNS. The CDR3 is made up of 13 amino acids. The CDR3 DNA reads as TGTGCCAGCACGACAGGGGGCAACACTGAAGCTTTCTTT. Its protein is CASTTGGNTEAFF.

This chain uses TRBV5-8 with TRBJ2-3, with 8 bases lining up with TRBD1. There are 16 residues in the CDR3. The germline gives CDR1 SGHTS, CDR2 YDEGEE. V lost 3 bases, J lost 1 base, and 7 bases stayed unmatched. This CDR3 is CASSSDRGWGTDTQYF. CDR3 in DNA: TGTGCCAGCAGCTCCGACAGGGGATGGGGCACAGATACGCAGTATTTT. Filled out from reference TRBV5-8 and TRBJ2-3, the complete variable domain reads EAGVTQSPTHLIKTRGQQATLRCSPISGHTSVYWYQQALGLGLQFLLWYDEGEERNRGNFPPRFSGRQFPNYSSELNVNALELEDSALYLCASSSDRGWGTDTQYFGPGTRLTVL.

The CDR3 nucleotides read TGTGCCACCAGCAGAGATCATGACAGCTATGGCTACACCTTC. Protein product: CATSRDHDSYGYTF. The chain joins TRBV15 to TRBJ1-2; D is perhaps TRBD1 (5 bases). V was trimmed by 0 bases and J by 4 bases, leaving 9 bases between them. The germline gives CDR1 LNHNV, CDR2 YYDKDF (reference sequence). This CDR3 contains 14 residues.

The chain links TRBV19 to TRBJ2-7, with 10 bases lining up with TRBD2. The CDR3 has 17 amino acids. Trimming cost V 3 bases and J 2 bases; bases outside gene matches: 10. Per the germline V gene, CDR1 is LNHDA and CDR2 is SQIVND (reference sequence). CDR3 in DNA: TGTGCCAGTAGTATTGGGCTAGCGGGAGTGGGGACCTACGAGCAGTACTTC. Translating gives CASSIGLAGVGTYEQYF.

The chain joins TRBV2 to TRBJ2-1; TRBD1 matches at 7 bases. Looked up from germline, CDR1 is SNHLY and CDR2 is FYNNEI. J lost 9 bases, V lost 6 bases, and 5 bases had no gene match. This CDR3 has 12 amino acids. CDR3 amino acids: CASRETGIEQFF. The CDR3 DNA reads TGTGCCAGCAGGGAGACAGGGATTGAGCAGTTCTTC. Full variable domain (outside the CDR3, taken from reference TRBV2 and TRBJ2-1): EPEVTQTPSHQVTQMGQEVILRCVPISNHLYFYWYRQILGQKVEFLVSFYNNEISEKSEIFDDQFSVERPDGSNFTLKIRSTKLEDSAMYFCASRETGIEQFFGPGTRLTVL.

For this clone: Likely a read error: the CDR3 ends without its conserved phenylalanine or tryptophan. No DNA is shown, since the ends of the CDR3 on it are uncertain; the CDR3 is the one TCRdb lists. This chain uses TRBV11-3 with TRBJ1-2; whether TRBD1, the table's D call, matches the DNA was not checked. From germline, CDR1 is SGHNT and CDR2 YENEEA. The CDR3 sequence runs 13 residues, both termini included. CDR3 residues: CASSLGSTGGRFI.

The genes are TRBV9 and TRBJ2-3; D is possibly TRBD2 (6 bases). The germline V and J ends were trimmed by 0 bases and 6 bases, with 17 bases remaining between them. CDR3 length equals 16 residues. From germline, CDR1 is SGDLS and CDR2 YYNGEE. In DNA, the CDR3 is TGTGCCAGCAGCGTAGATCCTAGCAGCGGGCGTGATACGCAGTATTTT. Protein product: CASSVDPSSGRDTQYF.

The chain recombines TRBV7-6 with TRBJ2-2, with TRBD1 matching over 10 bases. Unmatched junction bases numbered 7, after V lost 3 bases and J lost 3 bases. The CDR3 is made up of 17 amino acids. Per the germline V gene, CDR1 is SGHVS and CDR2 is FNYEAQ. CDR3 region: CASSFPRDRGYTGELFF. The CDR3 DNA follows: TGTGCCAGCAGCTTCCCCCGGGACAGGGGTTACACCGGGGAGCTGTTTTTT.

The chain is built from TRBV10-1 and TRBJ1-6; the D gene is possibly TRBD1 (6 bases). V was trimmed by 2 bases and J by 7 bases, leaving 12 bases between them. The CDR3 runs to 15 residues. Germline CDR1 reads WNHNN; CDR2 reads SYGVQD (reference sequence). CDR3 coding DNA: TGCGCCAGCAGTGAGAGGGGGTTTGGAAATTCACCCCTCCACTTT. It encodes CASSERGFGNSPLHF.

The chain couples TRBV7-2 to TRBJ1-5; no firm D call. CDR3 length: 17 residues. Trimming shortened V by 1 base and J by 0 bases, and 13 bases separated the two germline ends. CDR1 and CDR2 from the germline V gene are SGHTA and FQGNSA. For the CDR3, the DNA is TGTGCCAGCAGCTTAGACATTGGTCAGTATAGCAATCAGCCCCAGCATTTT. Protein product: CASSLDIGQYSNQPQHF.

This chain uses TRBV4-3 with TRBJ1-2; D may be TRBD1 (5 bases). Germline CDR1 LGHNA, CDR2 YSLEER. Trimming removed 3 bases from V and 6 bases from J, with 20 bases in between. The CDR3 has 16 residues. CDR3 amino acids: CASSHFLVGGNDGYTF. CDR3 nucleotides: TGCGCCAGCAGCCACTTCCTGGTTGGGGGGAATGATGGCTACACCTTC.

This chain connects TRBV7-8 to TRBJ1-1; D is uncertain. Trimming shortened V by 7 bases and J by 2 bases, and 14 bases separated the two germline ends. This CDR3 is 14 amino acids long. The germline V gene has CDR1 SGHVS and CDR2 FQNEAQ. The CDR3 loop reads CASTYREGNTEAFF. CDR3 nucleotides: TGTGCCAGCACTTACCGGGAGGGAAACACTGAAGCTTTCTTT.

This clone was detected only a few times. The chain joins TRBV11-2 to TRBJ1-2; 8 bases match TRBD1. V lost 3 bases to trimming and J lost 8 bases; unmatched junction nucleotides: 5. The CDR3 totals 13 residues. Germline CDR1 SGHAT, CDR2 FQNNGV. The CDR3 is CASSFGQGGGYTF. CDR3 DNA sequence: TGTGCCAGCAGCTTCGGACAGGGCGGCGGCTACACCTTC.

The chain employs TRBV11-2 and TRBJ1-4; possible D gene TRBD1, 5 bases. Trimming pared 1 base from V and 8 bases from J, leaving 11 bases between. CDR3 length equals 14 residues. Germline loops: CDR1 SGHAT, CDR2 FQNNGV. The CDR3 is CASSLAREGEKLFF. In DNA form, the CDR3 reads TGTGCCAGCAGCTTAGCCAGGGAGGGCGAAAAACTGTTTTTT.

The V gene is TRBV10-3, the J gene TRBJ2-1; 8 nucleotides agree with TRBD2. The J segment lost 7 bases and the V segment lost 1 base, leaving 15 bases of the junction unmatched. Germline CDR1 reads ENHRY; CDR2 reads SYGVKD. This CDR3 is 18 amino acids long. The CDR3 reads CAISEFSALAGGGNEQFF. CDR3 sequence (DNA): TGTGCCATCAGTGAGTTTAGTGCCCTAGCGGGCGGTGGGAATGAGCAGTTCTTC.